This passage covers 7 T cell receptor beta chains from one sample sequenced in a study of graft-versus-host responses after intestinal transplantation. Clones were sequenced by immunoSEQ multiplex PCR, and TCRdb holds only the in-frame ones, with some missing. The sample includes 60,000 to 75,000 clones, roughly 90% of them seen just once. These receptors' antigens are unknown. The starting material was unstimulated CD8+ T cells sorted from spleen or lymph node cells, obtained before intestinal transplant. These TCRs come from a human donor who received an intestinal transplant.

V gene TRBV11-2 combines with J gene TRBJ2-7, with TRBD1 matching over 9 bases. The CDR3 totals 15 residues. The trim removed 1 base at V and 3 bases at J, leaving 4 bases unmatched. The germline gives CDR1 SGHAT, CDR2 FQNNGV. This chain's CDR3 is CASSLVGTGFYEQYF. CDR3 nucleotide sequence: TGTGCCAGCAGCTTAGTCGGGACAGGGTTCTACGAGCAGTACTTC.

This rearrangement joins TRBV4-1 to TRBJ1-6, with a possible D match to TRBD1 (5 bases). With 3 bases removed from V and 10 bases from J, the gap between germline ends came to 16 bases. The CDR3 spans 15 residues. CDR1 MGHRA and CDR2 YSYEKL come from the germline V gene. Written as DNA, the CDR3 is TGCGCCAGCAGCCATTACCCGCAGGGCCGCTCACCCCTCCACTTT. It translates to CASSHYPQGRSPLHF.

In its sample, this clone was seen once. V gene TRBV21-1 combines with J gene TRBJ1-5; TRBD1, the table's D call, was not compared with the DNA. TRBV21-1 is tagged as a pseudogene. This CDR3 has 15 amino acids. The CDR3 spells CASSSRQKTNQPQHF. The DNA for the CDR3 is TGTGCCAGCAGCTCGCGACAGAAAACTAATCAGCCCCAGCATTTT.

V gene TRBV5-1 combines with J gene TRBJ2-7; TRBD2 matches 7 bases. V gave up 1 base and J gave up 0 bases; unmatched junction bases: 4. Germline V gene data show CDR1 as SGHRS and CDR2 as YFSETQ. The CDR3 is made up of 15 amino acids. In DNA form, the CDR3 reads TGCGCCAGCAGCTTGTGGGGAGGGAGCTCCTACGAGCAGTACTTC. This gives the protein CASSLWGGSSYEQYF.

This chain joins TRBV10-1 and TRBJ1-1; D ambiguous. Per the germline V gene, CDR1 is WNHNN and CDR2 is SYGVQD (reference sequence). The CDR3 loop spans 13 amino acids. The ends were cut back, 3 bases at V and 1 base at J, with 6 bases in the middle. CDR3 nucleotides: TGCGCCAGCAGTGAAACAGAGAACACTGAAGCTTTCTTT. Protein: CASSETENTEAFF.

The CDR3 DNA follows: TGCGCCAGCAGCCAAGATAGCCCACGGGCAGGAGGGAACTATGGCTACACCTTC. Translation gives CASSQDSPRAGGNYGYTF. V usage is TRBV4-1 and J usage is TRBJ1-2; no definite D call. There are 18 residues in the CDR3. Germline loops: CDR1 MGHRA, CDR2 YSYEKL. V was pared by 0 bases and J by 2 bases, with 19 bases between.

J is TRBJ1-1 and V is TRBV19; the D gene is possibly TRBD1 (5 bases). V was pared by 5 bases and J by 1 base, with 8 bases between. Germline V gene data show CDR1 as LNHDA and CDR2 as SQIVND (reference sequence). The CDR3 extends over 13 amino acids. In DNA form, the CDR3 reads TGTGCCAGTAGTCCGGGGGGGAACACTGAAGCTTTCTTT. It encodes CASSPGGNTEAFF.